Listed below are T cell receptor beta chains from one sample, sequenced in a study of T cells in Graves' hyperthyroidism and ophthalmopathy. TCRdb reprocessed the multiplex PCR reads via MiXCR and lists one record per CDR3 protein. The data hold just under 750,000 distinct CDR3 sequences, with 35% observed a single time. The material sequenced was blood. The origin of the receptors is a woman in her forties with Graves' hyperthyroidism. The CDR3 runs from the conserved cysteine through the conserved F or W. D genes are given only for firm matches. Only some rows state a clone size, as once, few, many or a class for expanded clones.

cdr3_aa cdr3_nt v_call d_call cdr3_length clone_size j_call
CASSIDGQGYGYTF TGTGCCAGTAGTATAGATGGACAGGGCTATGGCTACACCTTC TRBV19 TRBD1 14 - TRBJ1-2
CANFRETQYF TGTGCCAATTTCAGGGAGACCCAGTACTTC TRBV25-1 - 10 few TRBJ2-5
CASSSINGLQETQYF TGTGCCAGCAGCTCAATCAATGGTCTACAAGAGACCCAGTACTTC TRBV7-3 - 15 - TRBJ2-5
CAWRDPSGHPYEQYF TGTGCCTGGAGGGATCCTAGCGGGCACCCCTACGAGCAGTACTTC TRBV30 TRBD2 15 - TRBJ2-7
CANSQDWEEAQYF TGTGCCAACAGCCAGGACTGGGAAGAGGCCCAGTACTTC TRBV5-4 - 13 - TRBJ2-5
CASSSSGEPYEQYF TGTGCCAGCAGTTCTAGCGGCGAACCCTACGAGCAGTACTTC TRBV6-6 TRBD2 14 - TRBJ2-7
CASSQAAPGKYDTGELFF TGTGCCAGCAGCCAGGCCGCTCCGGGCAAGTATGACACCGGGGAGCTGTTTTTT TRBV7-2 - 18 - TRBJ2-2
CASLSSFGREDTGELFF TGTGCCAGCCTTTCATCTTTCGGGAGGGAAGACACCGGGGAGCTGTTTTTT TRBV9 TRBD2 17 - TRBJ2-2
CASSVEPDQADEQYF TGTGCCAGCAGCGTAGAGCCCGACCAGGCGGACGAGCAGTACTTC TRBV9 - 15 few TRBJ2-7
CASTLGQGWKPQHF TGTGCCAGTACACTAGGACAGGGATGGAAGCCCCAGCATTTT TRBV19 TRBD1 14 many TRBJ1-5
CASTRPDRGIQETQYF TGTGCCAGCACCCGCCCCGATAGGGGGATCCAAGAGACCCAGTACTTC TRBV7-9 - 16 - TRBJ2-5
CSAETVLNTEAFF TGCAGTGCCGAAACGGTCTTGAACACTGAAGCTTTCTTT TRBV20-1 - 13 - TRBJ1-1
CASSITTGNEQFF TGTGCCAGTAGTATCACGACAGGGAATGAGCAGTTCTTC TRBV19 TRBD1 13 - TRBJ2-1
CAGTAGGSNQPQHF TGTGCCGGTACAGCCGGAGGTAGCAATCAGCCCCAGCATTTT TRBV6-5 - 14 few TRBJ1-5
CASSQTSTGELFF TGTGCCAGCTCCCAGACTTCCACCGGGGAGCTGTTTTTT TRBV7-3 - 13 many TRBJ2-2
CASSLRSGNTIYF TGTGCCAGCAGCCTGAGGTCCGGAAACACCATATATTTT TRBV5-6 - 13 - TRBJ1-3
CASSQGYSYQPQHF TGCGCCAGCAGCCAAGGTTACAGCTATCAGCCCCAGCATTTT TRBV4-1 - 14 - TRBJ1-5
CASSATGATEAFF TGTGCCAGCAGCGCGACAGGGGCCACTGAAGCTTTCTTT TRBV7-9 TRBD1 13 few TRBJ1-1
CSVSQYAVGGELFF TGCAGCGTTTCCCAGTATGCTGTTGGCGGGGAGCTGTTTTTT TRBV29-1 - 14 many TRBJ2-2
CASSTTTAMNTEAFF TGTGCCAGCAGTACGACGACAGCGATGAACACTGAAGCTTTCTTT TRBV6-5 - 15 - TRBJ1-1
CASSRQGTDYGYTF TGTGCCAGTAGTAGACAGGGAACCGACTATGGCTACACCTTC TRBV19 TRBD1 14 - TRBJ1-2
CASSVGGNTGEQYF TGTGCCAGCAGTGTAGGGGGGAACACCGGGGAGCAGTACTTC TRBV5-5 - 14 - TRBJ2-7
CASSYDRELFF TGTGCCAGCAGTTATGACAGGGAGCTGTTTTTT TRBV6-5 - 11 - TRBJ2-2
CASSLAVTGELFF TGTGCCAGCAGCTTGGCAGTCACCGGGGAGCTGTTTTTT TRBV5-6 - 13 - TRBJ2-2
CASSPRTGATYEQYF TGTGCCAGCAGTCCCCGGACAGGCGCCACCTACGAGCAGTACTTC TRBV6-1 TRBD1 15 - TRBJ2-7
CAISAPSDSNTGELFF TGTGCCATCAGTGCTCCCTCGGACAGCAACACCGGGGAGCTGTTTTTT TRBV10-3 - 16 - TRBJ2-2
CAITKGGQDFSGANVLTF TGTGCCATCACCAAGGGGGGACAAGACTTCTCTGGGGCCAACGTCCTGACTTTC TRBV10-3 - 18 many TRBJ2-6
CASTDPSGVNYGYTF TGTGCCAGCACCGATCCCTCAGGGGTTAACTATGGCTACACCTTC TRBV12-3/TRBV12-4 - 15 - TRBJ1-2
CASSSAGRATYEQYF TGTGCCAGCAGTTCAGCGGGGAGGGCCACTTACGAGCAGTACTTC TRBV12-3/TRBV12-4 TRBD2 15 few TRBJ2-7
CASSSEDSPNDGYTF TGTGCCAGCAGCTCCGAGGACAGCCCGAACGATGGCTACACCTTC TRBV7-9 - 15 - TRBJ1-2
CASSQDRDRYNQPQHF TGCGCCAGCAGCCAAGATCGGGACAGGTACAATCAGCCCCAGCATTTT TRBV4-1 TRBD1 16 - TRBJ1-5
CAISEVEYGEQYF TGTGCCATCAGTGAGGTAGAGTACGGCGAGCAGTACTTC TRBV10-3 - 13 - TRBJ2-7
CASSSGLAGGFLSNEQFF TGTGCCAGTAGTTCCGGACTAGCGGGAGGTTTCCTCTCCAATGAGCAGTTCTTC TRBV11-2 TRBD2 18 - TRBJ2-1
CASSRRQGVNEKLFF TGTGCCAGCAGCCGACGACAGGGTGTTAATGAAAAACTGTTTTTT TRBV7-2 TRBD1 15 few TRBJ1-4
CAGSSDREKLFF TGCGCCGGCAGCTCTGACAGGGAAAAACTGTTTTTT TRBV5-1 - 12 - TRBJ1-4
CASSVTGERYEQYF TGTGCCAGCAGCGTAACGGGGGAACGCTACGAGCAGTACTTC TRBV9 - 14 few TRBJ2-7
CASSFGGYDEKLFF TGTGCCAGCAGCTTTGGGGGGTACGACGAAAAACTGTTTTTT TRBV7-9 - 14 many TRBJ1-4
CAISESLFTDTQYF TGTGCCATCAGTGAGTCGCTTTTCACAGATACGCAGTATTTT TRBV10-3 - 14 - TRBJ2-3
CASNPGKGYPYEQYF TGTGCCAGCAATCCAGGGAAGGGTTACCCCTACGAGCAGTACTTC TRBV6-5 - 15 - TRBJ2-7
CAISESKGGDGELFF TGTGCCATCAGTGAGTCTAAAGGGGGGGACGGGGAGCTGTTTTTT TRBV10-3 - 15 - TRBJ2-2
CASSPSLGQSTDTQYF TGTGCCAGTAGTCCCTCGTTAGGGCAGTCCACAGATACGCAGTATTTT TRBV19 - 16 - TRBJ2-3
CASTPRAGANEQFF TGTGCCAGCACCCCTCGGGCGGGGGCCAATGAGCAGTTCTTC TRBV7-9 - 14 few TRBJ2-1
CASSMGDSINEKLFF TGTGCCAGTAGTATGGGGGACAGCATCAATGAAAAACTGTTTTTT TRBV19 TRBD1 15 few TRBJ1-4
CASNLGQGARFLEKLFF TGTGCCAGCAACCTAGGACAGGGGGCGCGTTTTCTTGAAAAACTGTTTTTT TRBV7-2 TRBD1 17 - TRBJ1-4
CASSDPQTEAKNIQYF TGCGCCAGCAGTGATCCACAAACCGAAGCCAAAAACATTCAGTACTTC TRBV10-1 - 16 - TRBJ2-4
CSARGGQGVLPQHF TGCAGTGCTAGGGGGGGCCAGGGGGTGCTACCCCAGCATTTT TRBV20-1 TRBD1 14 many TRBJ1-5
CASSPTGRNTEAFF TGTGCCAGCAGCCCGACAGGGCGGAACACTGAAGCTTTCTTT TRBV7-9 TRBD1 14 many TRBJ1-1
CASSVGEVGSNYGYTF TGTGCCAGCAGCGTAGGGGAGGTGGGCAGCAACTATGGCTACACCTTC TRBV9 - 16 many TRBJ1-2
CASSTPRNTEAFF TGTGCCAGTAGTACCCCGCGAAACACTGAAGCTTTCTTT TRBV19 - 13 many TRBJ1-1
CASSFAEDTGELFF TGTGCCAGCAGCTTCGCAGAAGACACCGGGGAGCTGTTTTTT TRBV11-3 - 14 - TRBJ2-2
CASSVAGTGANGYTF TGTGCCAGCAGCGTAGCGGGGACGGGGGCAAATGGCTACACCTTC TRBV9 - 15 many TRBJ1-2